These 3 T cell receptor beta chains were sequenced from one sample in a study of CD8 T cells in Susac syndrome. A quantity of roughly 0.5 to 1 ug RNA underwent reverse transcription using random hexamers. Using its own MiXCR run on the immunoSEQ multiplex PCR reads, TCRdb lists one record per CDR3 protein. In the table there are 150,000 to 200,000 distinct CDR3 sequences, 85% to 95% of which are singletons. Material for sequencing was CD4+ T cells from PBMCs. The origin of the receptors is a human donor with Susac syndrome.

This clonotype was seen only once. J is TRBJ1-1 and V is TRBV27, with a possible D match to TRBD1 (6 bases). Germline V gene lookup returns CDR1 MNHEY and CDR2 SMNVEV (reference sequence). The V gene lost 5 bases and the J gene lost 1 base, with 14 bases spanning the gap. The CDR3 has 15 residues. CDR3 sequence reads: CASSTGGGGNTEAFF. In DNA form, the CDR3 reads TGTGCCAGCAGTACTGGAGGGGGTGGGAACACTGAAGCTTTCTTT.

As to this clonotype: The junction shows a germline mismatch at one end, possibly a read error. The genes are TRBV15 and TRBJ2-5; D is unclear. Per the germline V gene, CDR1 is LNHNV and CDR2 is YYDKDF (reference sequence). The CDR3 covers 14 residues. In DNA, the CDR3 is TGTGCCACCAGCGGAGAACAGCCGGGAGAGACCCAGTACTTC. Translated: CATSGEQPGETQYF.

The DNA of the CDR3 is TGTGCCAGCAGCCCTGCGGGTGGGCAGACCCAGTACTTC. This codes for CASSPAGGQTQYF. The gene calls are TRBV9 and TRBJ2-5; tentative D call: TRBD2 (5 bases). Germline V gene sequence: CDR1 SGDLS, CDR2 YYNGEE. V lost 4 bases to trimming and J lost 6 bases, with 13 bases between them. The CDR3 is 13 amino acids.